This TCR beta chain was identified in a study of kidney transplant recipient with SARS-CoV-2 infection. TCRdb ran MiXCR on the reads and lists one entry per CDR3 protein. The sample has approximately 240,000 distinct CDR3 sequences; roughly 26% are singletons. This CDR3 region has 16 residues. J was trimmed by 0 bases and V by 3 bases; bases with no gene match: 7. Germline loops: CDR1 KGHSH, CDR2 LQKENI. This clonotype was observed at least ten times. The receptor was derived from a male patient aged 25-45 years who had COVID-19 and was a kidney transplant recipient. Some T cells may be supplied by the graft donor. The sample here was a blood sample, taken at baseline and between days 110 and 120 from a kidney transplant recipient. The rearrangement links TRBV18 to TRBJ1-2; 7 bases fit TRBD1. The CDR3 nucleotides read TGTGCCAGCTCACCCGGGACAGACTCCTCTAACTATGGCTACACCTTC. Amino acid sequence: CASSPGTDSSNYGYTF. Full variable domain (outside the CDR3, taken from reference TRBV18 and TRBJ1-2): NAGVMQNPRHLVRRRGQEARLRCSPMKGHSHVYWYRQLPEEGLKFMVYLQKENIIDESGMPKERFSAEFPKEGPSILRIQQVVRGDSAAYFCASSPGTDSSNYGYTFGSGTRLTVV.